The rows below give T cell receptor beta chains drawn from one sample of a study of blood T cell repertoires in COVID-19. Using immunoSEQ multiplex PCR, the repertoire was profiled, and TCRdb retains in-frame clones only, with some absent. The table has some 100,000 clones, 81% seen once. Sequences were obtained from peripheral blood. All receptors come from a human donor in a cohort sampled during active COVID-19. Each CDR3 is given with its conserved first and last residue. A D gene is named only where the DNA matches it firmly. Clone size is shown for a subset of rows, as once, few, many or a class of expanded clone.

J,V,size,D,CDR3,DNA
TRBJ2-7,TRBV27,NA,NA,CASRASYEQYF,TGTGCCAGCAGGGCTTCCTACGAGCAGTACTTC
TRBJ1-2,TRBV30,NA,TRBD1,CAWSTDRGQSGYTF,TGTGCCTGGAGTACGGACAGGGGGCAATCTGGCTACACCTTC
TRBJ2-7,TRBV10-3,NA,TRBD2,CAIRRTSGDAEQYF,TGTGCCATCAGAAGGACTAGCGGGGATGCGGAGCAGTACTTC
TRBJ2-5,TRBV15,NA,TRBD2,CATSRDPGGGEVQYF,TGTGCCACCAGCAGAGATCCGGGCGGGGGGGAGGTTCAGTACTTC
TRBJ2-5,TRBV5-1,NA,TRBD2,CASSPGASGGVETQYF,TGCGCCAGCAGCCCCGGGGCTAGCGGGGGGGTGGAGACCCAGTACTTC
TRBJ2-1,TRBV9,NA,TRBD2,CASSPRLAGGSEQFF,TGTGCCAGCAGCCCCCGACTAGCGGGGGGGTCTGAGCAGTTCTTC
TRBJ1-6,TRBV9,NA,TRBD1,CASSVGTGTVNSPLHF,TGTGCCAGCAGCGTGGGAACCGGGACAGTTAATTCACCCCTCCACTTT
TRBJ2-1,TRBV9,NA,TRBD1,CASSPGDSTNEQFF,TGTGCCAGCAGCCCCGGGGACAGTACTAATGAGCAGTTCTTC
TRBJ1-5,TRBV10-1,NA,NA,CASSDPLMTPHQPQHF,TGCGCCAGCAGTGACCCTTTAATGACTCCGCATCAGCCCCAGCATTTT
TRBJ2-7,TRBV19,NA,NA,CASSIFLGGKYEQYF,TGTGCCAGTAGTATTTTCCTCGGCGGAAAGTACGAGCAGTACTTC
TRBJ2-3,TRBV15,NA,TRBD2,CATSRATGGYYTDTQYF,TGTGCCACCAGCAGAGCGACGGGAGGCTACTACACAGATACGCAGTATTTT
TRBJ1-2,TRBV7-2,NA,TRBD1,CASSPEPGQAYGYTF,TGTGCCAGCAGCCCTGAACCCGGACAGGCCTATGGCTACACCTTC
TRBJ1-2,TRBV4-1,NA,NA,CASTRAGVDGYGYTF,TGCGCCAGCACCCGGGCGGGGGTAGACGGCTATGGCTACACCTTC
TRBJ1-1,TRBV4-1,few,NA,CASSLSQGNTEAFF,TGCGCCAGCAGCCTAAGTCAGGGGAACACTGAAGCTTTCTTT
TRBJ1-6,TRBV30,NA,TRBD1,CAWSSTTGATSPLHF,TGTGCCTGGAGTAGCACGACAGGGGCAACTTCACCCCTCCACTTT
TRBJ1-3,TRBV18,NA,TRBD1,CASSPPSRTGAGNTIYF,TGTGCCAGCTCACCACCCTCCCGGACAGGGGCTGGAAACACCATATATTTT
TRBJ2-7,TRBV28,once,TRBD1,CASSLLTGQDKYEQYF,TGTGCCAGCAGTTTACTTACGGGACAGGACAAATACGAGCAGTACTTC
TRBJ2-7,TRBV19,NA,TRBD1,CASSTTGQGSYEQYF,TGTGCCAGTAGTACGACGGGACAGGGGTCCTACGAGCAGTACTTC
TRBJ2-7,TRBV20-1,NA,NA,CSASFSLTYEQYF,TGCAGTGCTAGTTTTAGTCTCACCTACGAGCAGTACTTC
TRBJ1-6,TRBV19,NA,TRBD1,CASTQPQGGGSSYNSPLHF,TGTGCCAGTACCCAACCCCAGGGGGGTGGGAGCTCCTATAATTCACCCCTCCACTTT
TRBJ1-2,TRBV6-2/TRBV6-3,NA,NA,CASSTNWDNTF,TGTGCCAGCAGCACGAACTGGGACAACACCTTC
TRBJ2-7,TRBV5-8,NA,TRBD1,CASSSGQAHFSYEQYF,TGTGCCAGCAGCTCGGGACAGGCCCACTTCTCCTACGAGCAGTACTTC
TRBJ2-7,TRBV15,few,NA,CATSRDSGTGSGYEQYF,TGTGCCACCAGCAGAGATAGCGGGACAGGGTCAGGCTACGAGCAGTACTTC
TRBJ2-6,TRBV5-1,NA,TRBD1,CASSRDRDRGSGANVLTF,TGCGCCAGCAGCAGGGACCGGGACAGGGGCTCTGGGGCCAACGTCCTGACTTTC
TRBJ2-5,TRBV11-2,NA,TRBD2,CASSLGGTSGYQETQYF,TGTGCCAGCAGCTTAGGCGGGACTAGCGGGTACCAAGAGACCCAGTACTTC
TRBJ2-1,TRBV11-3,once,TRBD1,CASSLLTGSYNEQFF,TGTGCCAGCAGCTTGCTGACAGGGTCTTACAATGAGCAGTTCTTC
TRBJ1-1,TRBV6-6,NA,NA,CASSYSDRSNTEAFF,TGTGCCAGCAGTTACTCAGACAGGTCGAACACTGAAGCTTTCTTT
TRBJ2-1,TRBV6-5,once,NA,CASITQLDNEQFF,TGTGCCAGCATTACCCAACTCGACAATGAGCAGTTCTTC
TRBJ2-6,TRBV6-6,NA,NA,CASSIGGSGANVLTF,TGTGCCAGCAGTATCGGGGGTTCTGGGGCCAACGTCCTGACTTTC
TRBJ1-5,TRBV6-4,NA,TRBD1,CPRRQGGDQPQHF,TGTCCCCGACGACAGGGCGGGGACCAGCCCCAGCATTTT
TRBJ2-4,TRBV11-2,once,NA,CASSLVAGKNIQYF,TGTGCCAGCAGCTTAGTTGCGGGCAAAAACATTCAGTACTTC
TRBJ2-2,TRBV9,NA,TRBD2,CASSSRVSGITGELFF,TGTGCCAGCAGCTCCCGGGTTAGCGGGATCACCGGGGAGCTGTTTTTT
TRBJ1-6,TRBV19,NA,TRBD1,CASSKQGSSYNSPLHF,TGTGCCAGTAGTAAACAGGGGAGCTCCTATAATTCACCCCTCCACTTT
TRBJ2-3,TRBV5-6,NA,TRBD2,CASSLVLAGGDTQYF,TGTGCCAGCAGCTTGGTACTAGCGGGAGGGGATACGCAGTATTTT
TRBJ2-3,TRBV27,NA,NA,CASAGLYRGSDTQYF,TGTGCCAGCGCCGGCCTCTACCGAGGGTCAGATACGCAGTATTTT
TRBJ2-2,TRBV6-6,NA,NA,CASILDSSVRTGELFF,TGTGCCAGCATCCTGGACAGTTCAGTTAGGACCGGGGAGCTGTTTTTT
TRBJ1-2,TRBV4-3,NA,TRBD1,CASSQAGTGGGYTF,TGCGCCAGCAGCCAGGCCGGGACAGGGGGCGGCTACACCTTC
TRBJ2-1,TRBV28,NA,NA,CASSSYLRNEQFF,TGTGCCAGCAGTAGTTACCTGAGGAATGAGCAGTTCTTC
TRBJ2-7,TRBV27,NA,TRBD1,CASSLQGQGPYEQYF,TGTGCCAGCAGTTTACAGGGACAGGGACCCTACGAGCAGTACTTC
TRBJ1-4,TRBV11-2,NA,NA,CASSLAPQAYEKLFF,TGTGCCAGCAGCTTAGCACCACAGGCGTACGAAAAACTGTTTTTT
TRBJ1-5,TRBV19,NA,TRBD1,CASSRRQGKEGNQPQHF,TGTGCCAGTAGTAGAAGACAGGGTAAAGAGGGCAATCAGCCCCAGCATTTT
TRBJ2-7,TRBV24-1,NA,TRBD1,CATSDGGQGHSSYEQYF,TGTGCCACCAGTGATGGGGGACAGGGCCATAGCTCCTACGAGCAGTACTTC
TRBJ2-7,TRBV29-1,NA,TRBD2,CSAAGVYEQYF,TGCAGCGCGGCGGGGGTCTACGAGCAGTACTTC
TRBJ1-2,TRBV6-2/TRBV6-3,NA,TRBD1,CASSYRGQGGYGYTF,TGTGCCAGCAGTTACAGGGGACAGGGCGGCTATGGCTACACCTTC
TRBJ1-3,TRBV7-2,few,NA,CASSFRDNSGNTIYF,TGTGCCAGCAGCTTCCGGGACAACTCTGGAAACACCATATATTTT
TRBJ2-2,TRBV24-1,NA,TRBD2,CATSSLAGGKYTGELFF,TGTGCCACGAGTTCGTTAGCGGGAGGGAAATACACCGGGGAGCTGTTTTTT
TRBJ1-1,TRBV2,NA,NA,CASTFGSTEAFF,TGTGCCAGCACTTTCGGGTCCACTGAAGCTTTCTTT
TRBJ2-7,TRBV6-5,few,TRBD2,CASSYSSGEEQYF,TGTGCCAGCAGTTACAGTAGCGGGGAAGAGCAGTACTTC
TRBJ2-2,TRBV19,NA,NA,CASSPLGVGGGTTGELFF,TGTGCCAGTAGCCCTTTAGGGGTTGGCGGCGGGACCACCGGGGAGCTGTTTTTT
TRBJ2-3,TRBV25-1,once,NA,CASSEMGEDTQYF,TGTGCCAGCAGTGAAATGGGAGAGGATACGCAGTATTTT
TRBJ2-7,TRBV10-3,NA,TRBD2,CAISDPGTSGSYEQYF,TGTGCCATCAGTGACCCCGGGACTAGCGGGTCCTACGAGCAGTACTTC
TRBJ2-1,TRBV28,NA,NA,CASSFLDSPYNEQFF,TGTGCCAGCAGTTTTCTGGACAGTCCGTACAATGAGCAGTTCTTC
TRBJ2-1,TRBV24-1,once,NA,CATSDKGNEQFF,TGTGCCACCAGTGATAAGGGGAATGAGCAGTTCTTC
TRBJ1-1,TRBV9,few,NA,CASRPPGYSEAFF,TGTGCCAGCAGGCCTCCAGGGTACTCTGAAGCTTTCTTT